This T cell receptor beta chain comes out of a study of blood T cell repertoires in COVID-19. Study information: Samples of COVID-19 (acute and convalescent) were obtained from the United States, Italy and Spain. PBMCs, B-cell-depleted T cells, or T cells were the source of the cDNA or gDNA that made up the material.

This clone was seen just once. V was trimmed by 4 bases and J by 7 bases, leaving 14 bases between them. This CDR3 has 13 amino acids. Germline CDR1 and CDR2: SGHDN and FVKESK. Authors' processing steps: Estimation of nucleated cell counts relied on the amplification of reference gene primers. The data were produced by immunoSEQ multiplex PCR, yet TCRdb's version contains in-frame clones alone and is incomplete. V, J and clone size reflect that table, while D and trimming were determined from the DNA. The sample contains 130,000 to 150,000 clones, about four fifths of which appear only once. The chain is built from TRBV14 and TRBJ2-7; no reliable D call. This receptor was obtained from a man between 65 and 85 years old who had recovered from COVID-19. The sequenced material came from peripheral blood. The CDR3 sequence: CASSRYRDWEQYF. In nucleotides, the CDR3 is TGTGCCAGCAGCCGGTACAGAGATTGGGAGCAGTACTTC.